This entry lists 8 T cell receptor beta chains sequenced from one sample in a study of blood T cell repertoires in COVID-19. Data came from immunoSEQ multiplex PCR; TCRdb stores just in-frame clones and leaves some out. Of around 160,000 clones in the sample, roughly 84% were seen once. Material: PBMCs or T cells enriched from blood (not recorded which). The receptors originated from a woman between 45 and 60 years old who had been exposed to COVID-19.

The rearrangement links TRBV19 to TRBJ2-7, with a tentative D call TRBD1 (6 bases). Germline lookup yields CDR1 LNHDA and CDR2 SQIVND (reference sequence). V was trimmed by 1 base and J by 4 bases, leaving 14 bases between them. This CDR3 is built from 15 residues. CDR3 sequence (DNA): TGTGCCAGTAGTATAGTCGCAGGGGCAGATTACGAGCAGTACTTC. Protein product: CASSIVAGADYEQYF. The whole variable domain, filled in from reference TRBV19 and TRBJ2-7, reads DGGITQSPKYLFRKEGQNVTLSCEQNLNHDAMYWYRQDPGQGLRLIYYSQIVNDFQKGDIAEGYSVSREKKESFPLTVTSAQKNPTAFYLCASSIVAGADYEQYFGPGTRLTVT.

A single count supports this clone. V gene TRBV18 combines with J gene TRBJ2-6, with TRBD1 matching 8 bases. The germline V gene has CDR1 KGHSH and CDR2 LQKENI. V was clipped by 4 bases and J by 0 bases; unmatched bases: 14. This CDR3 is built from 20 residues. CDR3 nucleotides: TGTGCCAGCTCACTAAAGAGGCATACAGGGGGAAACTCTGGGGCCAACGTCCTGACTTTC. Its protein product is CASSLKRHTGGNSGANVLTF.

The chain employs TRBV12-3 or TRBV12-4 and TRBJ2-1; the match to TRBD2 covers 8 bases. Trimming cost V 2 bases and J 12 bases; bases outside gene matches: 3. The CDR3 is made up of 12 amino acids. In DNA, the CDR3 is TGTGCCAGCAGTTTAAGGGCGGGAGGGCAGTTCTTC. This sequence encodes CASSLRAGGQFF.

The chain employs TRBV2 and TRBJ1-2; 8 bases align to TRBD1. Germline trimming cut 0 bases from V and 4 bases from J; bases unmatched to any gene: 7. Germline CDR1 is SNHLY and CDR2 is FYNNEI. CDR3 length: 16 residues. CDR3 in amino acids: CASSEARTGRAYGYTF. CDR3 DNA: TGTGCCAGCAGTGAAGCCCGGACAGGGAGGGCCTATGGCTACACCTTC.

The CDR3 coding sequence is TGTGCCAGTAGTATAGGAGGGTTTCGCCTCCTCGCGGGGGGTGAAGCTTTCTTT. Translating it yields CASSIGGFRLLAGGEAFF. The chain recombines TRBV19 with TRBJ1-1; a possible D gene is TRBD1 (5 bases). The CDR3 sequence is 18 residues long. Germline loops: CDR1 LNHDA, CDR2 SQIVND (reference sequence). The V and J ends lost 1 base and 7 bases respectively, with 25 bases between them.

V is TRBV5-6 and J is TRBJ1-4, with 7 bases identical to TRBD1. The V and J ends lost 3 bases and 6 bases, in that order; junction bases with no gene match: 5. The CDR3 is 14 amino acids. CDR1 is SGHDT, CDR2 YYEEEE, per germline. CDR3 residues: CASSYRDSDEKLFF. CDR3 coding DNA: TGTGCCAGCAGCTACCGGGACAGCGATGAAAAACTGTTTTTT.

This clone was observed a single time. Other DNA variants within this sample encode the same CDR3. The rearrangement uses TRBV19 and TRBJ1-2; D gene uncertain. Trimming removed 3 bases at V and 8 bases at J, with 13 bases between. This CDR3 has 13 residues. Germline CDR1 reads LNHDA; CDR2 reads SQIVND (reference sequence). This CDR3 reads CASSIAEGSGYTF. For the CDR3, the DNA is TGTGCCAGTAGTATCGCGGAGGGTTCCGGCTACACCTTC.

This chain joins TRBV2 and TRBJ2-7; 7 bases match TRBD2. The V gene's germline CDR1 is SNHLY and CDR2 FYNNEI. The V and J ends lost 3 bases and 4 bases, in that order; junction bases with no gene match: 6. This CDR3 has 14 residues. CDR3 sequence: CASSEVGGWYEQYF. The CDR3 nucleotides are TGTGCCAGCAGTGAGGTGGGAGGGTGGTACGAGCAGTACTTC.